Below are 30 T cell receptor beta chains sequenced from a single sample in a study of identical twins. Via MiXCR, TCRdb re-called the 5' RACE reads, giving one row per CDR3 protein. This table has roughly 1,500,000 distinct CDR3 sequences, about 31% appearing once. The material sequenced was cord blood. These receptor sequences come from a newborn girl in good health.

This clonotype was counted only a few times. This sequence joins TRBV4-2 and TRBJ1-3; the D gene is possibly TRBD1 (5 bases). The V and J ends lost 7 bases and 1 base respectively, with 11 bases between them. CDR1 and CDR2 (germline): LGHNA, YNFKEQ. The CDR3 has 14 residues. CDR3 sequence (DNA): TGTGCCAGCAAGCCGCAGGGTTCTGGAAACACCATATATTTT. It codes for CASKPQGSGNTIYF.

The V and J genes are TRBV20-1 and TRBJ2-6, with D unclear. CDR1 is DFQATT and CDR2 is SNEGSKA in the germline V gene (reference sequence). The CDR3 loop spans 16 amino acids. V was cut by 2 bases and J by 0 bases, with 11 bases left in between. This CDR3 reads CSARKAILSGANVLTF. The DNA for the CDR3 is TGCAGTGCTAGAAAGGCTATCCTCTCTGGGGCCAACGTCCTGACTTTC.

The rearrangement uses TRBV7-6 and TRBJ2-1; 10 nucleotides match TRBD2. The V segment lost 6 bases and the J segment 8 bases; nucleotides outside the gene matches: 10. The germline V gene has CDR1 SGHVS and CDR2 FNYEAQ. CDR3 length equals 15 residues. CDR3 coding DNA: TGTGCCAGCAGTCCCGACCTAGCGGGAGTTCATGAGCAGTTCTTC. Translated: CASSPDLAGVHEQFF.

The CDR3 nucleotides are TGTGCCAGCGGATCTCGGACTTTCAATGAGCAGTTCTTC. Amino acid sequence: CASGSRTFNEQFF. The chain has TRBV28 and TRBJ2-1; TRBD2 is a possible D gene (5 bases). The V end lost 8 bases, the J end lost 6 bases, and 14 bases lay between the germline ends. Germline V CDR1 and CDR2: MDHEN, SYDVKM. This CDR3 comprises 13 residues.

The V gene is TRBV11-2, the J gene TRBJ2-1, with a possible D match to TRBD1 (6 bases). The ends were cut back, 5 bases at V and 3 bases at J, with 14 bases in the middle. There are 15 residues in the CDR3. CDR1 SGHAT and CDR2 FQNNGV come from the germline V gene. The DNA of the CDR3 is TGTGCCAGCAGCCGTACAACAGGGCACTACAATGAGCAGTTCTTC. Its translation is CASSRTTGHYNEQFF. Variable domain in full (rest from reference TRBV11-2 and TRBJ2-1): EAGVAQSPRYKIIEKRQSVAFWCNPISGHATLYWYQQILGQGPKLLIQFQNNGVVDDSQLPKDRFSAERLKGVDSTLKIQPAKLEDSAVYLCASSRTTGHYNEQFFGPGTRLTVL.

The genes are TRBV11-2 and TRBJ2-1; 10 bases align to TRBD2. Trimming took 4 bases from V and 5 from J; bases not matched to a gene: 17. The CDR3 length is 19 residues. The germline CDR1 and CDR2 sequences are SGHAT and FQNNGV. CDR3 sequence: CASSSWSSGGPGGDNEQFF. The CDR3 DNA reads as TGTGCCAGCAGCTCTTGGTCTAGCGGGGGACCCGGGGGAGACAATGAGCAGTTCTTC.

This clonotype was counted between two and nine times. The V and J genes are TRBV3-1 and TRBJ1-2; possible D gene TRBD1, 6 bases. Germline V gene sequence: CDR1 LGHDT, CDR2 YNNKEL (reference sequence). The CDR3 loop spans 14 amino acids. The V gene lost 2 bases and the J gene lost 4 bases, with 11 bases spanning the gap. For the CDR3, the DNA is TGTGCCAGCAGCCAAACCACAGGGTTCTATGGCTACACCTTC. Its translation is CASSQTTGFYGYTF.

The chain employs TRBV12-3 or TRBV12-4 and TRBJ1-2, with D perhaps TRBD1 (6 bases). Trimming left V 5 bases short and J 2 bases short, with 15 bases between. This CDR3 region has 15 residues. CDR3: CASSGRDMQNYGYTF. In nucleotides, the CDR3 is TGTGCCAGCAGTGGACGGGACATGCAAAACTATGGCTACACCTTC.

V and J are TRBV5-1 and TRBJ1-2, with unresolved D. Trimming pared 3 bases from V and 7 bases from J, leaving 19 bases between. The CDR3 is 15 residues long. The germline CDR1 and CDR2 sequences are SGHRS and YFSETQ. CDR3 DNA sequence: TGCGCCAGCAGCTCCCCGCGAAAAGAAGAGGGTGGCTACACCTTC. This encodes CASSSPRKEEGGYTF.

This clonotype was detected only a few times. The junction differs from germline at one of its ends, possibly a read error. The chain couples TRBV5-1 to TRBJ2-3; D may match TRBD1 or TRBD2 (5 bases each). The CDR3 sequence is 15 residues long. Looked up from germline, CDR1 is SGHRS and CDR2 is YFSETQ. The CDR3 reads CASTLGPGLEDTQYF. The CDR3 DNA is TGCGCCAGCACCTTGGGGCCGGGATTAGAAGATACGCAGTATTTT.

V gene TRBV14 combines with J gene TRBJ2-6, with D possibly being TRBD1 (7 bases). V dropped 0 bases and J dropped 5 bases, with 20 bases sitting between them. Germline V lookup: CDR1 SGHDN, CDR2 FVKESK. CDR3 length equals 19 residues. This CDR3 reads CASSQESAGGKSRANVLTF. Written as DNA, the CDR3 is TGTGCCAGCAGCCAAGAGTCGGCAGGGGGGAAGTCTAGGGCCAACGTCCTGACTTTC.

The rearrangement uses TRBV28 and TRBJ1-6, with D uncertain. From germline, CDR1 is MDHEN and CDR2 SYDVKM. The CDR3 covers 15 residues. V shed 4 bases and J shed 6 bases, with 13 bases lying between them. CDR3 sequence: CASSSLRASNSPLHF. DNA for the CDR3: TGTGCCAGCAGTTCCCTGCGGGCTAGTAATTCACCCCTCCACTTT.

This clonotype turned up a few times. The genes are TRBV11-2 and TRBJ1-1; D is uncertain. The CDR3 has 15 amino acids. V was shortened by 0 bases and J by 4 bases, with 12 bases between the two germline ends. Germline CDR1 SGHAT, CDR2 FQNNGV. CDR3 nucleotides: TGTGCCAGCAGCTTAGAGATAAACCGGGGCACTGAAGCTTTCTTT. This gives the protein CASSLEINRGTEAFF.

The sample holds a few counts of this clonotype. The V and J genes are TRBV5-1 and TRBJ2-3, with TRBD1 matching 12 bases. Germline values: CDR1 SGHRS, CDR2 YFSETQ. This CDR3 contains 20 residues. After removal of 0 bases from V and 4 bases from J, the junction contained 15 bases not matched to a gene. The CDR3 bases are TGCGCCAGCAGCTTGGATGCGGGACAGGGGGCTACAGCAGTACCAGATACGCAGTATTTT. Translated, it gives CASSLDAGQGATAVPDTQYF.

The chain has TRBV5-5 and TRBJ2-7; TRBD1 agrees at 7 bases. CDR3 size: 14 residues. CDR1 SGHKS and CDR2 YYEKEE come from the germline V gene (reference sequence). Unmatched junction bases numbered 8, after V lost 6 bases and J lost 2 bases. As DNA, the CDR3 is TGTGCCAGCAACACACCGGGACAGCCCTACGAGCAGTACTTC. Residues: CASNTPGQPYEQYF.

The V call is TRBV11-2, the J call TRBJ1-2; D not resolved. Trimming removed 1 base at V and 7 bases at J, with 13 bases between. The CDR3 totals 14 residues. CDR1 SGHAT and CDR2 FQNNGV come from the germline V gene. CDR3 sequence: CASSLVGRYGGYTF. The CDR3 region has the DNA TGTGCCAGCAGCTTAGTAGGGAGGTACGGTGGCTACACCTTC.

The chain combines TRBV10-1 with TRBJ1-1; D call uncertain. Per the germline V gene, CDR1 is WNHNN and CDR2 is SYGVQD (reference sequence). CDR3 length: 13 amino acids. V was shortened by 7 bases and J by 2 bases, with 11 bases between the two germline ends. Here the CDR3 DNA reads TGCGCCAGCAAACCTGGGCGAAACACTGAAGCTTTCTTT. Encoded protein: CASKPGRNTEAFF.

V is TRBV5-4 and J is TRBJ2-3, with no clear D. V shed 4 bases and J shed 5 bases, with 14 bases lying between them. CDR3 length equals 14 residues. From germline, CDR1 is SGHNT and CDR2 YYREEE (reference sequence). CDR3 in amino acids: CASSPNPYGDTQYF. For the CDR3, the DNA is TGTGCCAGCAGCCCTAATCCATACGGAGATACGCAGTATTTT.

This clonotype was seen a handful of times. V usage is TRBV10-3 and J usage is TRBJ1-1; 8 bases map to TRBD1. V was pared by 6 bases and J by 3 bases, with 6 bases of the junction left unmatched. The length of the CDR3 is 14 residues. Germline CDR1 ENHRY, CDR2 SYGVKD. The chain's CDR3 is CAIRGTGGDTEAFF. The CDR3, as DNA: TGTGCCATCAGAGGGACAGGAGGGGACACTGAAGCTTTCTTT.

The rearrangement links TRBV6-2 or TRBV6-3 to TRBJ2-5; TRBD2 is a possible D gene (5 bases). The V end lost 4 bases, the J end lost 3 bases, and 12 bases lay between the germline ends. This CDR3 region has 14 residues. CDR1 and CDR2 from the germline V gene are MNHEY and SVGEGT. The CDR3 DNA sequence: TGTGCCAGCAGTTCCAATACCGGGGAAGAGACCCAGTACTTC. Protein sequence: CASSSNTGEETQYF.

The chain is built from TRBV6-1 and TRBJ2-1; D gene ambiguous. Germline V gene lookup returns CDR1 MNHNS and CDR2 SASEGT. The CDR3 contains 15 residues. The V gene lost 7 bases and the J gene lost 3 bases, with 16 bases spanning the gap. CDR3 region: CASIPRRTHYNEQFF. For the CDR3, the DNA is TGTGCCAGCATCCCGAGGAGAACACACTACAATGAGCAGTTCTTC.

In DNA, the CDR3 is TGTGCCAGCAGCCAAGATCTAGGGGAATTCTACAATGAGCAGTACTTC. Translation: CASSQDLGEFYNEQYF. The rearrangement uses TRBV4-2 and TRBJ2-1, with D tentatively TRBD1 (5 bases). The end of the DNA is better explained by TRBJ2-7, so the J call may be wrong. The CDR3 spans 16 residues. Germline values: CDR1 LGHNA, CDR2 YNFKEQ.

This clonotype has more than one count but fewer than ten. J is TRBJ1-4 and V is TRBV20-1, with a weak D call TRBD1 (5 bases). Trimming took 3 bases from V and 0 from J, leaving 8 bases between them. In germline, CDR1 is DFQATT, CDR2 SNEGSKA (reference sequence). The CDR3 has 14 residues. CDR3: CSARRGPTNEKLFF. CDR3 nucleotide sequence: TGCAGTGCTAGGCGGGGCCCAACTAATGAAAAACTGTTTTTT.

The sample holds a few counts of this clonotype. The rearrangement joins TRBV28 to TRBJ1-5; D unclear. Germline V gene sequence: CDR1 MDHEN, CDR2 SYDVKM. This CDR3 contains 14 residues. V gave up 1 base and J gave up 5 bases, with 9 bases separating them. The CDR3 here is CASSLFRMDQPQHF. As DNA, the CDR3 is TGTGCCAGCAGTTTATTCAGGATGGATCAGCCCCAGCATTTT.

A few counts support this clonotype. The chain joins TRBV5-6 to TRBJ2-1; D remains ambiguous. The CDR3 runs 11 residues. V was clipped by 3 bases and J by 11 bases, with 9 bases between them. The germline V gene has CDR1 SGHDT and CDR2 YYEEEE. Written as DNA, the CDR3 is TGTGCCAGCAGCTCAATTTATCAGCAGTTCTTC. It encodes CASSSIYQQFF.

This clonotype was counted a few times. This sequence may be a read error, since a much larger clone differs from it by one base. The chain carries TRBV29-1 and TRBJ2-5, with a tentative D call TRBD2 (6 bases). Between the trimmed V and J ends, which lost 8 bases and 11 bases, there was a span of 15 bases. CDR1 SQVTM and CDR2 ANQGSEA come from the germline V gene. There are 10 residues in the CDR3. CDR3 sequence (DNA): TGCAGCATGGGAGGCAATGAGCAGTACTTC. It encodes CSMGGNEQYF.

V gene TRBV11-2 combines with J gene TRBJ1-2, with D possibly being TRBD1 (5 bases). The germline V gene has CDR1 SGHAT and CDR2 FQNNGV. The CDR3 contains 12 residues. The V and J ends lost 4 bases and 7 bases respectively, with 10 bases between them. The CDR3 DNA is TGTGCCAGCAGCTCCAGACAGTCTGGCTACACCTTC. Translated: CASSSRQSGYTF.

Here the CDR3 DNA reads TGTGCCAGCAGCCAAGATACTAGCGGGGGGGGCACAGATACGCAGTATTTT. Its protein product is CASSQDTSGGGTDTQYF. The J gene is TRBJ2-3, the V gene TRBV4-2; 13 positions match TRBD2. The CDR3 loop spans 17 amino acids. Trimming removed 0 bases from V and 1 base from J; junction bases left unmatched: 1. Looked up from germline, CDR1 is LGHNA and CDR2 is YNFKEQ.

The chain is built from TRBV20-1 and TRBJ1-5, with D possibly matching TRBD1 (6 bases). The length of the CDR3 is 13 residues. Trimming took off 7 bases at V and 3 bases at J, with 13 bases between the two ends. Germline V gene data show CDR1 as DFQATT and CDR2 as SNEGSKA (reference sequence). CDR3 DNA: TGCAGTGGAACCGGGGGGCTCAATCAGCCCCAGCATTTT. Its translation: CSGTGGLNQPQHF.

The chain uses TRBV21-1 and TRBJ2-7; the table assigns TRBD2, which was not confirmed against the DNA. TRBV21-1 is a documented pseudogene. The CDR3 spans 15 residues. As DNA, the CDR3 is TGTGCCAGCAGCCAAGGAGGGTTGTCCTCCTACGAGCAGTACTTC. Its translation: CASSQGGLSSYEQYF.